This T cell receptor beta chain was obtained from a study of blood T cell repertoires in COVID-19. Only in-frame clones appear in the TCRdb table, and some are missing; sequencing was by immunoSEQ multiplex PCR. The sample has fewer than 45,000 clones, approximately 91% seen once. This clonotype originated in a human donor in a cohort sampled during active COVID-19. The specimen sequenced was peripheral blood.

CDR3 in DNA: TGCGCCAGCAGCCAAGAGGCGGGCATTCAAGAGACCCAGTACTTC. Translating gives CASSQEAGIQETQYF. This chain joins TRBV4-3 and TRBJ2-5; D perhaps matches TRBD2 (5 bases). The ends were cut back, 0 bases at V and 2 bases at J, with 10 bases in the middle. The CDR3 is 15 residues long. The V gene's germline CDR1 is LGHNA and CDR2 YSLEER.